This TCR beta chain originates from a study of HIV-infected children after antiretroviral therapy interruption. RNA-based 3' RACE libraries used unique molecular identifiers. TCRdb called the 3' RACE reads again in MiXCR, with one record for every CDR3 protein. The top ten clones hold about 1.1% of a sample with 70,000 to 90,000 distinct CDR3 sequences, roughly 6.7% of them seen once. The CDR3 consists of 11 residues. The germline V and J ends were trimmed by 3 bases and 14 bases, with 12 bases remaining between them. Germline CDR1 SGHTA, CDR2 FQGNSA. Treatment reported: PENTA 11 planned treatment interruption arm or continuous ART arm.

J is TRBJ2-3 and V is TRBV7-2; possible D gene TRBD2, 6 bases. The sequence was obtained from a pool of human donors with HIV. Sequences were derived from CD45RA+ CD4+ T cells from PBMCs, pooled from several time points, sampled from a donor given antiretroviral therapy, either interrupted or continuous. The subset is: naive CD4+ CD45RA+ CD45RO- T cells. The CDR3 nucleotides read TGTGCCAGCAGCTTCCGGGACTCCTTGTATTTT. Protein: CASSFRDSLYF.